The rows below give T cell receptor beta chains drawn from one sample of a study of molecular identifiers for immune sequencing clone quantification. TCRdb re-derived calls from the PCR reads in MiXCR, one entry per CDR3 protein. This repertoire shows roughly 100,000 distinct CDR3 sequences, around 30% found once; its top ten account for about 9.1%. The sample taken for sequencing was naive CD8+ T cells from blood, with Jurkat cell RNA spiked in. The receptors come from a human donor in good health. Some libraries in this study had Jurkat cell RNA spiked in. Each CDR3 is given with its conserved first and last residue.

>TRBJ2-3|TRBV12-3/TRBV12-4
CASRKQGGTTDTQYF
>TRBJ2-3|TRBV10-3
CAIATSGSETDTQYF
>TRBJ1-5|TRBV7-9
CASSFYNQPQHF
>TRBJ2-2|TRBV28
CASTPSGRPNTVELFF
>TRBJ2-7|TRBV29-1
CSVRGVSYEQYF
>TRBJ2-4|TRBV28
CASRALGGLAKNIQYF
>TRBJ2-1|TRBV9
CASSATRDNEQFF
>TRBJ2-1|TRBV9
CASSVLVGAGSSYNEQFF
>TRBJ2-7|TRBV7-9
CASSQEGTGDEQYF
>TRBJ2-1|TRBV20-1
CSARGRVNNEQFF